The present entry profiles one TCR beta chain with its context. Its antigen remains unknown. CD4+CD127+ cells were sorted as the conventional CD4 T cells. Germline CDR1 reads SGHAT; CDR2 reads FQNNGV. This CDR3 is built from 17 residues. Trimming removed 0 bases from V and 5 bases from J; junction bases left unmatched: 3. These data come from a study of B cell selection in AIRE deficiency. Study-level findings and limits: Shorter CDR3s marked shared Treg sequences, biased toward few non-templated insertions. Patient Tconv and Treg cells showed healthy-like TCRBV usage, CDR3 length, diversity. Of 3657 shared Treg TCRbeta sequences, about 30% were healthy-donor-only and about 9.6% patient-only. About 30% of healthy-shared Treg TCRbeta sequences appeared in patient Tconv cells.

The repertoire was sequenced with immunoSEQ multiplex PCR; TCRdb's copy has only in-frame clones and lacks some. Of some 25,000 clones listed, approximately 97% are singletons. This TCR came from a human donor with AIRE deficiency. V is TRBV11-2 and J is TRBJ2-1; 14 positions match TRBD2. Sequenced: conventional CD4+ T cells sorted from PBMCs. The CDR3 region is CASSLDRTSGRNNEQFF. In DNA, the CDR3 is TGTGCCAGCAGCTTAGATCGGACTAGCGGGAGGAACAATGAGCAGTTCTTC.